This T cell receptor (beta chain) was documented in a study of control samples from healthy donors and cancer patients. This table comes from immunoSEQ multiplex PCR, and its TCRdb copy is limited to in-frame clones, with some not included. This table has about 100,000 clones, around nine tenths appearing once. Germline CDR1 MNHEY, CDR2 SVGAGI. The length of the CDR3 is 15 residues. Trimming removed 0 bases at V and 7 bases at J, with 12 bases between. The sample was blood. The receptor was derived from a man aged 25 to 40 in good health. The gene calls are TRBV6-5 and TRBJ1-4; D gene uncertain. CDR3 DNA: TGTGCCAGCAGTTACTCCGACGGGTCGGGTGAAAAACTGTTTTTT. It translates to CASSYSDGSGEKLFF.